The T cell receptor (beta chain) under discussion was sequenced for a study of T cells in Graves' hyperthyroidism and ophthalmopathy. Not enrolled were patients with uncontrolled infection, other autoimmune disease, pregnancy or lactation. Study-level points and caveats: In the analysis, a 13 V-J model separated ophthalmopathy from stable hyperthyroidism.

This clonotype was detected ten times or more. The antigen is unknown. TCR beta CDR3 regions were amplified from RNA transcripts. HTBI primers were employed in a first-round RT-PCR of the TCR CDR3. TCRdb analysed the multiplex PCR reads with MiXCR anew, one entry per CDR3 protein. The sample consists of 550,000 to 600,000 distinct CDR3 sequences, 12% to 15% of them appearing once. The V and J ends lost 6 bases and 6 bases, in that order; junction bases with no gene match: 2. CDR1 is DFQATT and CDR2 is SNEGSKA in the germline V gene (reference sequence). The CDR3 consists of 11 residues. The TCR sequence derives from a woman aged 18-29 years with Graves' ophthalmopathy. This chain uses TRBV20-1 with TRBJ2-4, with 7 bases fitting TRBD1. Specimen: blood. The CDR3 here is CSARTGNIQYF. The CDR3 nucleotides are TGCAGTGCGAGGACAGGAAACATTCAGTACTTC.